The clone carrying this T cell receptor (beta chain) has just one count. The antigen is undetermined. The data belong to a study of cytomegalovirus exposure and HLA in healthy donors. Whole-study results and caveats: In a later analysis, at a false discovery rate of 0.05, about 16,000 TCR beta sequences matched HLA alleles. Further analysis, carried out later, found HLA-associated TCR beta chains more clonally expanded than equally common other chains.

This CDR3 has 15 residues. The germline V gene has CDR1 SGHDN and CDR2 FVKESK. With 8 bases clipped from V and 3 bases from J, the junction kept 6 bases outside the gene matches. Vbeta (60) and Jbeta (13) primers were used in the PCR. TCRdb keeps only in-frame clones here, not all; method: immunoSEQ multiplex PCR. The data show about 160,000 clones, 82% seen once. Sequencing input: PBMCs. The receptor was isolated from a man in his forties or fifties in good health and CMV-seropositive. The chain employs TRBV14 and TRBJ2-1; TRBD2 matches 11 bases. The CDR3 DNA reads as TGTGCCAGCCAACTGACTAGCGGGGACTACAATGAGCAGTTCTTC. It yields the protein CASQLTSGDYNEQFF.